This TCR beta chain was sequenced in a study of T cells in Graves' hyperthyroidism and ophthalmopathy. Findings and limits, study-wide: Researchers report that a 13 V-J model separated ophthalmopathy from stable hyperthyroidism.

TCR beta CDR3 sequences were amplified from RNA transcripts. In the first-round RT-PCR of the TCR CDR3, the HTBI primer set was used. TCRdb ran MiXCR on the multiplex PCR reads and lists one entry per CDR3 protein. The sample shows about 100,000 distinct CDR3 sequences, about a sixth of them seen only once. This clonotype was counted ten times or more. Antigen unknown. Material for sequencing was blood. The clonotype comes from a woman between 45 and 60 years old with Graves' hyperthyroidism.

CDR3 nucleotides: TGTGCCAGTAGTACCTTAGCGGGAAAGGCCGGGGAGCTGTTTTTT. It translates to CASSTLAGKAGELFF. This chain connects TRBV19 to TRBJ2-2, with 8 positions matching TRBD2. CDR1 is LNHDA, CDR2 SQIVND, per germline (reference sequence). Germline trimming cut 4 bases from V and 6 bases from J; bases unmatched to any gene: 7. The CDR3 sequence is 15 residues long.